One and the same sample provided the 25 T cell receptor beta chains below, sequenced in a study of human T cells and chemical hapten exposure. TCRdb analysed the RACE reads with MiXCR anew, one entry per CDR3 protein. Counted here are about 260,000 distinct CDR3 sequences, about 9% occurring once; the ten biggest clones make up approximately 2.2%. The time point denotes: pre-sensitization, week 0. Noted treatment: therapeutic diphenylcyclopropenone sensitization with weekly scalp DPC. Here the sequenced sample was whole blood, taken in connection with sensitization to the hapten diphenylcyclopropenone (DPC). The receptor source for this set is a woman in her 40s with alopecia areata. Some clones in this sample may be carry-over from other donors' samples.

The V and J genes are TRBV7-3 and TRBJ2-1; TRBD2 might be the D (5 bases). Trimming removed 5 bases at V and 8 bases at J, with 16 bases between. Germline V CDR1 and CDR2: SGHTA, FQGTGA. The CDR3 runs to 14 residues. The CDR3 DNA reads TGTGCCAGCAGCCAAAGCGGTCAGGAGGATGAGCAGTTCTTC. Translated, it gives CASSQSGQEDEQFF.

This clonotype appeared a few times. The V call is TRBV2, the J call TRBJ1-1, with 7 bases that match TRBD1. Germline trimming cut 4 bases from V and 5 bases from J; bases unmatched to any gene: 16. CDR1 and CDR2 (germline): SNHLY, FYNNEI. CDR3 length equals 17 residues. The DNA of the CDR3 is TGTGCCAGCAGTGGGAGGGGGCCTGGATTTTCGAGTACTGAAGCTTTCTTT. It encodes CASSGRGPGFSSTEAFF. The variable domain in full, completed from reference TRBV2 and TRBJ1-1, reads EPEVTQTPSHQVTQMGQEVILRCVPISNHLYFYWYRQILGQKVEFLVSFYNNEISEKSEIFDDQFSVERPDGSNFTLKIRSTKLEDSAMYFCASSGRGPGFSSTEAFFGQGTRLTVV.

Many counts were recorded for this clonotype. This chain joins TRBV6-6 and TRBJ1-1, with 9 bases lining up with TRBD1. Germline V gene data show CDR1 as MNHNY and CDR2 as SVGAGI (reference sequence). The trim removed 6 bases at V and 7 bases at J, leaving 12 bases unmatched. This CDR3 region has 15 residues. CDR3 bases: TGTGCCAGCAGCGCTGGGACAGGGTCGGGCAATGAAGCTTTCTTT. Its protein is CASSAGTGSGNEAFF.

The gene calls are TRBV7-6 and TRBJ2-1; tentatively, D is TRBD2 (6 bases). Trimming took off 1 base at V and 4 bases at J, with 8 bases between the two ends. The CDR3 length is 14 residues. Germline V gene lookup returns CDR1 SGHVS and CDR2 FNYEAQ. CDR3 sequence reads: CASSLVRDYNEQFF. The DNA for the CDR3 is TGTGCCAGCAGCTTAGTGCGGGATTACAATGAGCAGTTCTTC.

This clonotype was detected only a few times. This chain's CDR3 is CASRLAGGAAGANVLTF. CDR3 bases: TGTGCCAGCAGGCTAGCAGGGGGCGCAGCTGGGGCCAACGTCCTGACTTTC. The chain recombines TRBV28 with TRBJ2-6; 8 bases are a match to TRBD1. The V gene's germline CDR1 is MDHEN and CDR2 SYDVKM. J lost 2 bases, V lost 6 bases, and 9 bases had no gene match. The CDR3 length is 17 residues.

The CDR3 loop reads CASSPGRGAFF. CDR3 coding DNA: TGTGCCAGCAGCCCGGGCCGGGGAGCTTTCTTT. This chain connects TRBV11-2 to TRBJ1-1; D gene unclear. CDR1 is SGHAT, CDR2 FQNNGV, per germline. V lost 5 bases and J 10 bases, leaving 11 bases between the germline ends. CDR3 length: 11 residues.

This clonotype was detected a few times. V is TRBV5-1 and J is TRBJ1-2, with TRBD1 as a possible D gene (5 bases). Trimming pared 0 bases from V and 9 bases from J, leaving 21 bases between. CDR3 size: 16 residues. CDR1 SGHRS and CDR2 YFSETQ come from the germline V gene. This CDR3 is CASSLGDSPTGRSYTF. The CDR3 DNA follows: TGCGCCAGCAGCTTGGGGGACTCTCCTACAGGTCGAAGCTACACCTTC.

This chain links TRBV7-8 with TRBJ2-3; the D gene is possibly TRBD2 (6 bases). CDR1 SGHVS and CDR2 FQNEAQ come from the germline V gene. Trimming pared 1 base from V and 0 bases from J, leaving 11 bases between. This CDR3 has 16 residues. The CDR3: CASSLVGGASTDTQYF. CDR3 nucleotides: TGTGCCAGCAGCTTAGTCGGGGGAGCTAGCACAGATACGCAGTATTTT. Full variable domain (missing parts from reference TRBV7-8 and TRBJ2-3): GAGVSQSPRYKVAKRGQDVALRCDPISGHVSLFWYQQALGQGPEFLTYFQNEAQLDKSGLPSDRFFAERPEGSVSTLKIQRTQQEDSAVYLCASSLVGGASTDTQYFGPGTRLTVL.

This clonotype turned up a few times. The chain combines TRBV24-1 with TRBJ2-1; no reliable D call. CDR3 size: 11 residues. Germline CDR1 and CDR2: KGHDR and SFDVKD. V lost 10 bases and J 4 bases, leaving 7 bases between the germline ends. Here the CDR3 reads CATGVYNEQFF. In DNA form, the CDR3 reads TGTGCCACTGGGGTATACAATGAGCAGTTCTTC.

The chain is built from TRBV9 and TRBJ1-6; no firm D call. Germline CDR1 is SGDLS and CDR2 is YYNGEE. The CDR3 has 13 amino acids. V was clipped by 4 bases and J by 12 bases, with 14 bases between them. The CDR3 DNA sequence: TGTGCCAGCAGCTCCGCCCCCGAGGTACCCCTCCACTTT. Protein: CASSSAPEVPLHF.

The chain is built from TRBV27 and TRBJ2-5, with 7 bases identical to TRBD2. CDR1 is MNHEY, CDR2 SMNVEV, per germline (reference sequence). V was clipped by 4 bases and J by 3 bases; unmatched bases: 5. CDR3 length: 14 residues. CDR3 amino acids: CASSSVAGEETQYF. The DNA for the CDR3 is TGTGCCAGCAGTTCTGTTGCGGGAGAAGAGACCCAGTACTTC.

This clonotype appeared many times. The chain combines TRBV7-2 with TRBJ2-2; D uncertain. This CDR3 is 14 amino acids long. Germline-derived CDR1 and CDR2 are SGHTA and FQGNSA. Trimming stripped 5 bases from V and 6 bases from J, with 13 bases between. Here the CDR3 DNA reads TGTGCCAGCAGCCTCAGGCTCTGGGCCGGGGAGCTGTTTTTT. This sequence encodes CASSLRLWAGELFF.

Only a few counts were recorded for this clonotype. The rearrangement joins TRBV6-5 to TRBJ2-7, with 8 positions matching TRBD2. CDR1 and CDR2 (germline): MNHEY, SVGAGI. Trimming at V came to 6 bases and at J to 6 bases, leaving 37 bases not matched to a gene. The length of the CDR3 is 23 residues. CDR3 in DNA: TGTGCCAGCAGCGCGGGACCGATCGAGGGGAGACAACTAGCGGCACGCCATAGGGTCGAGCAGTACTTC. Protein product: CASSAGPIEGRQLAARHRVEQYF.

The rearrangement joins TRBV12-3 or TRBV12-4 to TRBJ2-3, with D maybe TRBD2 (6 bases). This CDR3 contains 14 residues. V shed 2 bases and J shed 3 bases, with 9 bases lying between them. The CDR3 reads CASSLPGLTDTQYF. In nucleotides, the CDR3 is TGTGCCAGCAGTTTACCAGGACTAACAGATACGCAGTATTTT.

This clonotype appeared a few times. This chain uses TRBV3-1 with TRBJ1-1; tentatively, D is TRBD1 (5 bases). This CDR3 contains 14 residues. CDR1 and CDR2 (germline): LGHDT, YNNKEL (reference sequence). Trimming took 0 bases from V and 5 from J, leaving 10 bases between them. CDR3 DNA: TGTGCCAGCAGCCAAGAATGGGGGAGGACTGAAGCTTTCTTT. Protein sequence: CASSQEWGRTEAFF.

The chain recombines TRBV10-3 with TRBJ1-2, with 11 bases aligning to TRBD1. Germline values: CDR1 ENHRY, CDR2 SYGVKD. There are 13 residues in the CDR3. V lost 10 bases, J lost 5 bases, and 6 bases stayed unmatched. The CDR3 loop reads CATLGQGAYGYTF. The DNA of the CDR3 is TGTGCCACTTTAGGACAGGGGGCATATGGCTACACCTTC.

Ten or more counts support this clonotype. The genes are TRBV18 and TRBJ1-1; no clear D gene. The CDR3 sequence is 15 residues long. V was clipped by 0 bases and J by 1 base, with 9 bases between them. Germline CDR1 is KGHSH and CDR2 is LQKENI. The CDR3 sequence: CASSPPETRNTEAFF. DNA of the CDR3: TGTGCCAGCTCACCACCAGAGACCCGGAACACTGAAGCTTTCTTT.

This clonotype was detected ten times or more. The chain joins TRBV29-1 to TRBJ2-1, with 12 nucleotides matching TRBD2. The J segment lost 0 bases and the V segment lost 3 bases, leaving 0 bases of the junction unmatched. Germline CDR1 is SQVTM and CDR2 is ANQGSEA. CDR3 length equals 15 residues. CDR3: CSVETSGSSYNEQFF. The DNA for the CDR3 is TGCAGCGTTGAGACTAGCGGGAGCTCCTACAATGAGCAGTTCTTC.

The gene calls are TRBV18 and TRBJ2-5; 8 nucleotides agree with TRBD2. CDR1 and CDR2 from the germline V gene are KGHSH and LQKENI. V was clipped by 6 bases and J by 1 base; unmatched bases: 4. The CDR3 is 14 amino acids. The CDR3 DNA follows: TGTGCCAGCTCCCTCGGGGGGGCCCAAGAGACCCAGTACTTC. Its protein product is CASSLGGAQETQYF.

The V and J genes are TRBV3-1 and TRBJ1-6; D call uncertain. The CDR3 consists of 16 residues. The ends were cut back, 6 bases at V and 4 bases at J, with 16 bases in the middle. The germline V gene encodes CDR1 LGHDT and CDR2 YNNKEL (reference sequence). The CDR3 DNA is TGTGCCAGCAGTCAGGCTGGGGTCATTTATAATTCACCCCTCCACTTT. Protein product: CASSQAGVIYNSPLHF.

This clonotype has only a few counts. The CDR3 sequence is CAISGGGGHQPQHF. The CDR3 bases are TGTGCCATCAGTGGGGGAGGGGGCCATCAGCCCCAGCATTTT. This chain connects TRBV10-3 to TRBJ1-5; 7 bases align to TRBD1. CDR1 and CDR2 from the germline V gene are ENHRY and SYGVKD. V shed 4 bases and J 5 bases; nucleotides not matched to a gene: 5. The CDR3 spans 14 residues.

The rearrangement joins TRBV25-1 to TRBJ2-5; the D gene could be TRBD1 or TRBD2 (5 bases each). Per germline, CDR1 MGHDK and CDR2 SYGVNS. Trimming left V 6 bases short and J 5 bases short, with 13 bases between. CDR3 length: 13 residues. CDR3 in DNA: TGTGCCAGCAGCATTGGGGGTGCTGAGACCCAGTACTTC. Translating gives CASSIGGAETQYF.

Only a few counts were recorded for this clonotype. The chain links TRBV20-1 to TRBJ2-2, with D uncertain. Trimming stripped 3 bases from V and 6 bases from J, with 5 bases between. The CDR3 covers 11 residues. The germline gives CDR1 DFQATT, CDR2 SNEGSKA (reference sequence). The CDR3, as DNA: TGCAGTGCTAGTTCCGCCGGGGAGCTGTTTTTT. Protein: CSASSAGELFF.

This clonotype was detected a few times. The chain employs TRBV6-1 and TRBJ2-1; 9 bases are shared with TRBD1. CDR1 and CDR2 (germline): MNHNS, SASEGT. This CDR3 is 15 amino acids long. After removal of 2 bases from V and 6 bases from J, the junction contained 5 bases not matched to a gene. This chain's CDR3 is CASSEWGQGSNEQFF. The CDR3 DNA sequence: TGTGCCAGCAGTGAATGGGGACAGGGAAGCAATGAGCAGTTCTTC.

The rearrangement links TRBV29-1 to TRBJ2-2; D ambiguous. V was cut by 3 bases and J by 3 bases, with 11 bases left in between. Germline V gene data show CDR1 as SQVTM and CDR2 as ANQGSEA. The CDR3 has 14 residues. CDR3 loop: CSVEVPPYTGELFF. The DNA of the CDR3 is TGCAGCGTTGAGGTCCCACCGTACACCGGGGAGCTGTTTTTT.